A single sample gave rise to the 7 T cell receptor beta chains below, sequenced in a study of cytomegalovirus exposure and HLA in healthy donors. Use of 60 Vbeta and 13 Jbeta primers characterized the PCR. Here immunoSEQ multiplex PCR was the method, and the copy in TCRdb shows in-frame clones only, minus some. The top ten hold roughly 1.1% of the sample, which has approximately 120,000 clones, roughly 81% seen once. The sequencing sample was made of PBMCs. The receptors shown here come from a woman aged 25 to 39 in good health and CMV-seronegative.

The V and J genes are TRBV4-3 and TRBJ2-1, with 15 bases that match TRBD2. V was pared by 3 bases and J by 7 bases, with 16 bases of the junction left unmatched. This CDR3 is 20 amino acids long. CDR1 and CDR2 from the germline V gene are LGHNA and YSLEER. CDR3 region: CASSHQPRGLAGGPGNEQFF. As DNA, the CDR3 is TGCGCCAGCAGCCATCAACCCCGAGGACTAGCGGGAGGGCCGGGGAATGAGCAGTTCTTC.

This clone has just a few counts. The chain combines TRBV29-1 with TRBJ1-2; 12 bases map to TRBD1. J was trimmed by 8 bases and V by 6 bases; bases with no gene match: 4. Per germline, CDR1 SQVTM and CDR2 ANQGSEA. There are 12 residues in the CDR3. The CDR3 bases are TGCAGCGTGGGACAGGGGGCGCAGGGCTACACCTTC. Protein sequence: CSVGQGAQGYTF.

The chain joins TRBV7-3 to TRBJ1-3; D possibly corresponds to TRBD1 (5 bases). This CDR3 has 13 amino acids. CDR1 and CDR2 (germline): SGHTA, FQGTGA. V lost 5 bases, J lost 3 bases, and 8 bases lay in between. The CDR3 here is CASSLDIGNTIYF. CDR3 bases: TGTGCCAGCAGCCTGGACATTGGAAACACCATATATTTT. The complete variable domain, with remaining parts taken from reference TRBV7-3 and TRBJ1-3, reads GAGVSQTPSNKVTEKGKYVELRCDPISGHTALYWYRQSLGQGPEFLIYFQGTGAADDSGLPNDRFFAVRPEGSVSTLKIQRTERGDSAVYLCASSLDIGNTIYFGEGSWLTVV.

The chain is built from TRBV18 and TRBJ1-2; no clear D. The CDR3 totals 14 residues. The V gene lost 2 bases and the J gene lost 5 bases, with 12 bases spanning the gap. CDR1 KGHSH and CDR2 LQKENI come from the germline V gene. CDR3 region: CASSPSLSDYGYTF. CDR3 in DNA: TGTGCCAGCTCACCATCGCTTTCAGATTATGGCTACACCTTC.

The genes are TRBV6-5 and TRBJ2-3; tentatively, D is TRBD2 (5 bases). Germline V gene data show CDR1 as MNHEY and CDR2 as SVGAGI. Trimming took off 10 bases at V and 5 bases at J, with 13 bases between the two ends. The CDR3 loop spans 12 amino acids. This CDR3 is CATQTGIDTQYF. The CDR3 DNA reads TGTGCCACTCAAACGGGGATAGATACGCAGTATTTT.

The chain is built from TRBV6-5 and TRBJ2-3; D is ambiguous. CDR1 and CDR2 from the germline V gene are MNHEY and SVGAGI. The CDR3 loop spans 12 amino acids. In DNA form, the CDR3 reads TGTGGAGGCGCGGAAGGCACAGATACGCAGTATTTT. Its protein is CGGAEGTDTQYF.

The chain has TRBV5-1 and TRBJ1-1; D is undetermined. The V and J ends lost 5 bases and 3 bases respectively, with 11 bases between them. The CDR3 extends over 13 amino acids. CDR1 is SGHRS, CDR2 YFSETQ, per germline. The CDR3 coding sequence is TGCGCCAGCAGGCGGACGGGAGACACTGAAGCTTTCTTT. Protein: CASRRTGDTEAFF. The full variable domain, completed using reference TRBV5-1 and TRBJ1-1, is KAGVTQTPRYLIKTRGQQVTLSCSPISGHRSVSWYQQTPGQGLQFLFEYFSETQRNKGNFPGRFSGRQFSNSRSEMNVSTLELGDSALYLCASRRTGDTEAFFGQGTRLTVV.